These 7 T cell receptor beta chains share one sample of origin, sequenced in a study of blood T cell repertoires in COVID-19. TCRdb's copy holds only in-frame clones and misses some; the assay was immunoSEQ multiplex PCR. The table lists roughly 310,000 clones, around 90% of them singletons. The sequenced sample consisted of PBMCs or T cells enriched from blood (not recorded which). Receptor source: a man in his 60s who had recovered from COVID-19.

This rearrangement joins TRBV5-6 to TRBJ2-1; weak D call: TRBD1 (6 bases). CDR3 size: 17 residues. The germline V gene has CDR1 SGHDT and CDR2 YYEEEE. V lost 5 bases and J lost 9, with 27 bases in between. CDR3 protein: CASRGFVYGGRSSEQFF. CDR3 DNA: TGTGCCAGCAGGGGATTCGTATATGGGGGCCGATCCTCTGAGCAGTTCTTC.

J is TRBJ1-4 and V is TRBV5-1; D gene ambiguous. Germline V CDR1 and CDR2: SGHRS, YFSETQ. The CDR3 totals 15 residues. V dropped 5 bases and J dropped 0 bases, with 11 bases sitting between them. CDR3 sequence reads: CASRRAWATNEKLFF. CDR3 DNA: TGCGCCAGCAGGAGGGCCTGGGCAACTAATGAAAAACTGTTTTTT.

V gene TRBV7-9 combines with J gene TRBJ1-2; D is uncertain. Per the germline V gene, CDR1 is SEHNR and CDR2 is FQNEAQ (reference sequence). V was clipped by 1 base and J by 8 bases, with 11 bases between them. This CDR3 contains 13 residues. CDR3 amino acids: CASSLDGLRGYTF. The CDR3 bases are TGTGCCAGCAGCTTAGATGGGCTTCGAGGCTACACCTTC.

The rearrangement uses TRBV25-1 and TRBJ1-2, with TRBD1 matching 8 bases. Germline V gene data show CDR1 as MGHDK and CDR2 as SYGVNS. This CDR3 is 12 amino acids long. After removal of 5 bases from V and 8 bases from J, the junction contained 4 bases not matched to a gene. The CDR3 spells CASSQGARGYTF. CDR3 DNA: TGTGCCAGCAGTCAGGGGGCGCGGGGCTACACCTTC.

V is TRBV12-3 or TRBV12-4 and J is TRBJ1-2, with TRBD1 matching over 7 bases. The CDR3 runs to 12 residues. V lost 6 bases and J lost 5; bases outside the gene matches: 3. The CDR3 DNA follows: TGTGCCAGCAGCCGGACAGGTTATGGCTACACCTTC. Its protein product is CASSRTGYGYTF.

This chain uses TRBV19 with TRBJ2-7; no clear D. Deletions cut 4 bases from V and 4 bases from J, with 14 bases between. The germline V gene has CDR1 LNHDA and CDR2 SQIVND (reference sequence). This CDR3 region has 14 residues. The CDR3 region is CASSRQDRRYEQYF. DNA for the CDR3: TGTGCCAGTAGTAGGCAGGATCGCAGGTACGAGCAGTACTTC.

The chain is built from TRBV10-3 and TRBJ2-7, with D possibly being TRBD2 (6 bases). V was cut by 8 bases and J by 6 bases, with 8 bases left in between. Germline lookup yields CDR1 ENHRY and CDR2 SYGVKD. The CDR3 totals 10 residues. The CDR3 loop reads CAIGGSEQYF. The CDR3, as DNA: TGTGCCATCGGGGGGTCCGAGCAGTACTTC.